Below, one T cell receptor (beta chain) is given with its context. What it recognizes is unknown. Relative to the germline gene, one junction end is altered; a read error may explain this. This specimen belongs to a study of T-cell reconstitution after alpha-beta-depleted transplantation in children. Unique molecular identifiers were used in preparing the TCRbeta library. TCRdb called the PCR reads again in MiXCR, with one record for every CDR3 protein. The table records more than 500,000 distinct CDR3 sequences, roughly an eighth of them present only once. Broader study findings: Hyperexpanded clones declined; after one year, newly produced T cells mostly supplied diversity. There were reportedly several hundred expanded graft clones from which alpha-beta T cells came about two months after transplant.

The material was PBMCs, mostly from graft donor cells, obtained 180 days after TCRalphabeta/CD19-depleted stem cell transplant. This TCR was sampled from a female patient aged 2-10 years who had a stem cell transplant for aplastic anemia, so the T cells may come from the graft donor.

Here the CDR3 reads CAISESKGGIPNSQYF. CDR3 in DNA: TGTGCCATCAGTGAGTCGAAAGGCGGGATCCCAAACAGTCAGTACTTC. J is TRBJ2-4 and V is TRBV10-3, with a tentative D call TRBD2 (6 bases). The germline V gene encodes CDR1 ENHRY and CDR2 SYGVKD. This CDR3 comprises 16 residues.